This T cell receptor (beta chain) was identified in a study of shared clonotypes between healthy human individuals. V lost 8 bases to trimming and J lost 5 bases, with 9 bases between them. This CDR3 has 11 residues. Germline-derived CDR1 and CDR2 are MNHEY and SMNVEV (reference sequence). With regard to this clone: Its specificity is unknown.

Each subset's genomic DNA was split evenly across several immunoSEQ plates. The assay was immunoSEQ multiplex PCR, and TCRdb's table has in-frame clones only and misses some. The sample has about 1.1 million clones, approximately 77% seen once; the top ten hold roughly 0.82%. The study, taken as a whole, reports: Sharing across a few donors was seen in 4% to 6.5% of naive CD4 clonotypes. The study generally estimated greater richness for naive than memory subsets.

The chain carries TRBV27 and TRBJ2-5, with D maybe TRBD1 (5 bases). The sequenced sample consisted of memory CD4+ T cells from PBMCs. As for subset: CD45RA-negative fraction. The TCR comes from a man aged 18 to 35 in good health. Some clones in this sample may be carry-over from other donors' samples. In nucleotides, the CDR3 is TGTGCCAGCTGGAAGGGGGAGACCCAGTACTTC. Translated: CASWKGETQYF.